Listed below are T cell receptor beta chains from one sample, sequenced in a study of cytomegalovirus exposure and HLA in healthy donors. Produced via immunoSEQ multiplex PCR; TCRdb's table is partial and in-frame only. The table has 200,000 or so clones, 70% seen once. The specimen was PBMCs. The receptor source for this set is a man aged 40-50 years in good health and CMV-seropositive. Both conserved end residues are part of each CDR3. A D gene is named only where the DNA matches it firmly. Only some rows state a clone size, as once, few, many or a class for expanded clones.

TRBV5-1	NA	TRBJ1-1	NA	CASSQTGMNTEAFF	TGCGCCAGCAGCCAAACAGGGATGAACACTGAAGCTTTCTTT
TRBV2	NA	TRBJ1-1	few	CASQSKDSPSNTEAFF	TGTGCCAGCCAGTCTAAAGACAGCCCGTCGAACACTGAAGCTTTCTTT
TRBV5-4	NA	TRBJ1-2	NA	CASSLVDWGGGKGYTF	TGTGCCAGCAGCTTGGTTGATTGGGGGGGCGGAAAGGGCTACACCTTC
TRBV27	NA	TRBJ1-6	NA	CASSAGTERDSPLHF	TGTGCCAGCAGTGCGGGGACGGAACGGGATTCACCCCTCCACTTT
TRBV10-3	TRBD1	TRBJ2-7	NA	CAIRDRDRVNEQYF	TGTGCCATCCGAGACCGGGACAGGGTAAACGAGCAGTACTTC
TRBV5-1	NA	TRBJ1-1	NA	CASSLVQANTEAFF	TGCGCCAGCAGCTTGGTTCAGGCGAACACTGAAGCTTTCTTT
TRBV28	NA	TRBJ2-3	once	CASSLQLDTQYF	TGTGCCAGCAGCCTTCAACTTGATACGCAGTATTTT
TRBV29-1	TRBD2	TRBJ2-7	NA	CSAKSGGIYEQYF	TGCAGCGCCAAGAGCGGGGGGATCTACGAGCAGTACTTC
TRBV27	TRBD1	TRBJ2-2	NA	CASRGGVSNTGELFF	TGTGCCAGCAGAGGGGGCGTTTCGAACACCGGGGAGCTGTTTTTT
TRBV10-3	NA	TRBJ2-5	NA	CAISESILAVETQYF	TGTGCCATCAGTGAGTCGATACTAGCAGTAGAGACCCAGTACTTC
TRBV5-1	NA	TRBJ1-1	NA	CASQTGERGGFTEAFF	TGCGCCAGCCAAACTGGGGAGAGGGGGGGCTTCACTGAAGCTTTCTTT
TRBV29-1	TRBD1	TRBJ2-7	few	CSVQGAAYEQYF	TGCAGCGTTCAGGGGGCGGCCTACGAGCAGTACTTC
TRBV4-3	TRBD2	TRBJ2-2	NA	CASSQLGLAGEGTGELFF	TGCGCCAGCAGCCAATTGGGACTAGCGGGGGAGGGCACCGGGGAGCTGTTTTTT
TRBV12-5	TRBD2	TRBJ2-7	NA	CASGPPRTSGGYEQYF	TGTGCTAGTGGTCCCCCCCGGACTAGCGGGGGATACGAGCAGTACTTC
TRBV19	TRBD2	TRBJ2-5	NA	CASNMRGVEETQYF	TGTGCCAGTAACATGCGGGGGGTTGAAGAGACCCAGTACTTC
TRBV11-1	TRBD1	TRBJ2-1	NA	CASSPGTVNEQFF	TGTGCCAGCAGCCCCGGGACAGTTAATGAGCAGTTCTTC
TRBV7-2	NA	TRBJ2-1	few	CASSLWGPYNEQFF	TGTGCCAGCAGCTTGTGGGGGCCCTACAATGAGCAGTTCTTC
TRBV5-1	NA	TRBJ1-1	few	CASSLQTGNTEAFF	TGCGCCAGCAGCCTTCAAACAGGGAACACTGAAGCTTTCTTT
TRBV6-6	TRBD2	TRBJ2-3	NA	CASGERGGIDTQYF	TGTGCCAGCGGAGAGCGGGGGGGGATAGATACGCAGTATTTT
TRBV11-2	TRBD1	TRBJ2-7	NA	CASSLMGTGDREQYF	TGTGCCAGCAGCTTAATGGGGACAGGGGATCGCGAGCAGTACTTC
TRBV29-1	TRBD1	TRBJ2-5	NA	CSVEEWDRREQETQYF	TGCAGCGTTGAAGAATGGGACAGGAGAGAACAAGAGACCCAGTACTTC
TRBV6-6	NA	TRBJ2-3	once	CASRTGGNTQYF	TGTGCCAGCAGGACAGGCGGTAATACGCAGTATTTT
TRBV6-1	TRBD2	TRBJ2-1	NA	CASSEMLTSEGQQFF	TGTGCCAGCAGTGAAATGTTGACTAGCGAGGGGCAGCAGTTCTTC
TRBV10-3	TRBD2	TRBJ2-3	once	CAIRASDRGGDTQYF	TGTGCCATCAGGGCTAGCGACCGGGGGGGAGATACGCAGTATTTT
TRBV19	NA	TRBJ1-1	NA	CASSMTDNTEAFF	TGTGCCAGTAGTATGACAGATAACACTGAAGCTTTCTTT
TRBV6-1	NA	TRBJ2-3	NA	CASSAVGGASTDTQYF	TGTGCCAGCAGTGCGGTGGGGGGGGCTAGCACAGATACGCAGTATTTT
TRBV27	TRBD2	TRBJ2-2	NA	CATVRLAGTGELFF	TGTGCCACCGTAAGGCTAGCGGGTACCGGGGAGCTGTTTTTT
TRBV5-6	TRBD2	TRBJ2-1	NA	CASSLDQRGYNEQFF	TGTGCCAGCAGCTTGGACCAGCGGGGCTACAATGAGCAGTTCTTC
TRBV7-9	NA	TRBJ2-7	NA	CASSTDSFEQYF	TGTGCCAGCAGCACCGACAGTTTCGAGCAGTACTTC
TRBV4-1	NA	TRBJ1-1	few	CASSHPQNTEAFF	TGCGCCAGCAGCCATCCCCAAAACACTGAAGCTTTCTTT
TRBV18	TRBD1	TRBJ1-2	NA	CASSPGQGEGYTF	TGTGCCAGCTCACCTGGACAGGGCGAAGGCTACACCTTC
TRBV7-9	NA	TRBJ2-3	NA	CASSLVRGPQEDTQYF	TGTGCCAGCAGCTTAGTCAGGGGCCCCCAAGAAGATACGCAGTATTTT
TRBV11-2	NA	TRBJ2-1	NA	CASSLVGPYNEQFF	TGTGCCAGCAGCTTAGTTGGCCCATACAATGAGCAGTTCTTC
TRBV6-5	NA	TRBJ2-1	NA	CASSSTGTYNEQFF	TGTGCTAGCAGTTCAACCGGGACCTACAATGAGCAGTTCTTC
TRBV7-2	NA	TRBJ2-7	NA	CASSFGVDEQYF	TGTGCCAGCAGCTTCGGTGTGGACGAGCAGTACTTC
TRBV7-7	NA	TRBJ2-5	NA	CASSLGLGGETQYF	TGTGCCAGCAGCTTAGGCCTAGGCGGAGAGACCCAGTACTTC
TRBV5-4	TRBD2	TRBJ2-5	NA	CASSLGTTQETQYF	TGTGCCAGCAGCCTAGGGACTACCCAAGAGACCCAGTACTTC